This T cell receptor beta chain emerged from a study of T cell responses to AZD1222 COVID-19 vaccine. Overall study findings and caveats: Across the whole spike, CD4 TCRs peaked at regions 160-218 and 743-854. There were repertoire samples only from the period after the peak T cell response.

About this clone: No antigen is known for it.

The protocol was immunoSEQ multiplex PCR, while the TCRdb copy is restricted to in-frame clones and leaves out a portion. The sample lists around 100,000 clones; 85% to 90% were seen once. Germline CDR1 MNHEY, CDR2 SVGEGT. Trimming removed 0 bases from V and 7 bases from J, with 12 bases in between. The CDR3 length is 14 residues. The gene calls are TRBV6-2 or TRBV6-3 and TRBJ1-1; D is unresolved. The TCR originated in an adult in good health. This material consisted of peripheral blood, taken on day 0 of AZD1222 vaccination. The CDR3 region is CASSYSAPKLEAFF. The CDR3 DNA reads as TGTGCCAGCAGTTACTCGGCTCCCAAGCTTGAAGCTTTCTTT.